One and the same sample provided the 31 T cell receptor beta chains below, sequenced in a study of T cell repertoires in cytomegalovirus infection. A single record per CDR3 protein comes from TCRdb applying MiXCR to the reads. Here the sample spans approximately 180,000 distinct CDR3 sequences, approximately 19% being singletons. The source material was PBMCs. These receptors all stem from a human donor in good health (CMV status not recorded). Some clones in this sample may be carry-over from other donors' samples.

At least ten counts were recorded for this clonotype. The V gene is TRBV7-9, the J gene TRBJ1-5, with 7 bases aligning to TRBD1. The length of the CDR3 is 14 residues. V gave up 5 bases and J gave up 3 bases; unmatched junction bases: 4. Per the germline V gene, CDR1 is SEHNR and CDR2 is FQNEAQ (reference sequence). DNA of the CDR3: TGTGCCAGCAGCAGGGACAGCTCCAATCAGCCCCAGCATTTT. Protein product: CASSRDSSNQPQHF. The entire variable domain, with the rest obtained from reference TRBV7-9 and TRBJ1-5, is as follows: DTGVSQNPRHKITKRGQNVTFRCDPISEHNRLYWYRQTLGQGPEFLTYFQNEAQLEKSRLLSDRFSAERPKGSFSTLEIQRTEQGDSAMYLCASSRDSSNQPQHFGDGTRLSIL.

This chain connects TRBV11-2 to TRBJ2-4; the match to TRBD2 covers 7 bases. This CDR3 spans 15 amino acids. The J segment lost 1 base and the V segment lost 5 bases, leaving 5 bases of the junction unmatched. CDR1 and CDR2 from the germline V gene are SGHAT and FQNNGV. The CDR3 region is CASSPGRFAKNIQYF. The CDR3 DNA reads TGTGCCAGCAGCCCCGGGAGGTTTGCCAAAAACATTCAGTACTTC.

This clonotype is labeled medium-sized. The CDR3 coding sequence is TGTGCCAGCAGCTTAGGAATCCAAGAGACCCAGTACTTC. Amino acid sequence: CASSLGIQETQYF. The chain has TRBV7-2 and TRBJ2-5; D is unclear. V was clipped by 1 base and J by 1 base, with 4 bases between them. The germline gives CDR1 SGHTA, CDR2 FQGNSA. The CDR3 is 13 amino acids.

The table lists this clonotype with many counts. CDR3 nucleotide sequence: TGTGCCAGCAGCTCACCTAGGGAGACCCAGTACTTC. This codes for CASSSPRETQYF. J is TRBJ2-5 and V is TRBV6-2 or TRBV6-3, with unresolved D. CDR1 is MNHEY, CDR2 SVGEGT, per germline. With 6 bases removed from V and 5 bases from J, the gap between germline ends came to 10 bases. The CDR3 extends over 12 amino acids.

This clonotype was counted many times. This chain links TRBV11-3 with TRBJ1-1, with a possible D match to TRBD1 (5 bases). The CDR3 runs to 13 residues. CDR1 and CDR2 from the germline V gene are SGHNT and YENEEA. Trimming removed 5 bases at V and 1 base at J, with 8 bases between. The CDR3 DNA reads as TGTGCCAGCAGCGCCGGGGGGAACACTGAAGCTTTCTTT. It encodes CASSAGGNTEAFF.

This clonotype was seen more than once but under ten times. The V and J genes are TRBV24-1 and TRBJ2-7; 8 nucleotides line up with TRBD1. Germline V lookup: CDR1 KGHDR, CDR2 SFDVKD. The CDR3 has 13 amino acids. The ends lost 6 bases at V and 4 bases at J; junction bases unmatched: 4. CDR3 in amino acids: CATSPGTGYEQYF. The CDR3 DNA follows: TGTGCCACCAGTCCCGGGACAGGTTACGAGCAGTACTTC.

This clonotype was seen ten or more times. V and J are TRBV7-2 and TRBJ1-1; no definite D call. Deletions cut 5 bases from V and 1 base from J, with 8 bases between. There are 13 residues in the CDR3. Germline V lookup: CDR1 SGHTA, CDR2 FQGNSA. The CDR3 loop reads CASSRGWNTEAFF. The DNA of the CDR3 is TGTGCCAGCAGCCGAGGTTGGAACACTGAAGCTTTCTTT. Combining the CDR3 with reference TRBV7-2 and TRBJ1-1 gives the whole variable domain GAGVSQSPSNKVTEKGKDVELRCDPISGHTALYWYRQSLGQGLEFLIYFQGNSAPDKSGLPSDRFSAERTGGSVSTLTIQRTQQEDSAVYLCASSRGWNTEAFFGQGTRLTVV.

V and J are TRBV25-1 and TRBJ2-1; 14 nucleotides agree with TRBD2. Germline CDR1 reads MGHDK; CDR2 reads SYGVNS. The CDR3 covers 21 residues. The ends lost 3 bases at V and 4 bases at J; junction bases unmatched: 17. The CDR3 region has the DNA TGTGCCAGCAGTGATGATGGGGGAACGGGACTAGCGGGAGAAGCGTACAATGAGCAGTTCTTC. It yields the protein CASSDDGGTGLAGEAYNEQFF. Looking up the rest from reference TRBV25-1 and TRBJ2-1 gives the full variable domain: EADIYQTPRYLVIGTGKKITLECSQTMGHDKMYWYQQDPGMELHLIHYSYGVNSTEKGDLSSESTVSRIRTEHFPLTLESARPSHTSQYLCASSDDGGTGLAGEAYNEQFFGPGTRLTVL.

The chain employs TRBV10-3 and TRBJ2-7; 7 bases are shared with TRBD1. The CDR3 is 16 amino acids. Germline values: CDR1 ENHRY, CDR2 SYGVKD. With 3 bases clipped from V and 9 bases from J, the junction kept 17 bases outside the gene matches. CDR3 DNA sequence: TGTGCCATCAGTGAAGGTTGGGACAGTCCCGAGTCGGGGCAGTACTTC. As protein: CAISEGWDSPESGQYF.

The sample holds many counts of this clonotype. This chain uses TRBV28 with TRBJ1-1; no reliable D call. Germline loops: CDR1 MDHEN, CDR2 SYDVKM. The CDR3 runs 17 residues. V shed 5 bases and J shed 1 base, with 20 bases lying between them. The CDR3 bases are TGTGCCAGCAGTCAAGAGGCATCCTATTTCGGGAACACTGAAGCTTTCTTT. Amino acids: CASSQEASYFGNTEAFF.

This clonotype was observed a handful of times. This chain links TRBV7-2 with TRBJ2-7, with 9 bases that match TRBD1. The V and J ends lost 4 bases and 9 bases, in that order; junction bases with no gene match: 7. CDR1 is SGHTA and CDR2 is FQGNSA in the germline V gene. The CDR3 is made up of 13 amino acids. The CDR3 DNA reads TGTGCCAGCAGCTCCTCGGACAGGGGCCGGCAGTACTTC. Protein sequence: CASSSSDRGRQYF.

The CDR3 loop is CASTPGGRAMGGYTF. As DNA, the CDR3 is TGTGCCAGCACTCCGGGCGGTCGGGCAATGGGTGGCTACACCTTC. This chain joins TRBV12-3 or TRBV12-4 and TRBJ1-2; D gene uncertain. The CDR3 is 15 residues long. The germline V and J ends were trimmed by 7 bases and 7 bases, with 22 bases remaining between them.

The table lists this clonotype with many counts. This chain joins TRBV2 and TRBJ2-2, with 10 bases matching TRBD1. The CDR3 is 15 residues long. The ends lost 7 bases at V and 5 bases at J; junction bases unmatched: 7. CDR1 is SNHLY and CDR2 is FYNNEI in the germline V gene. CDR3 sequence reads: CASTGQGRYTGELFF. The CDR3 coding sequence is TGTGCCAGCACGGGACAGGGGAGATATACCGGGGAGCTGTTTTTT.

This clonotype has just a few counts. The V and J genes are TRBV7-2 and TRBJ1-2, with D possibly matching TRBD1 (5 bases). This CDR3 spans 15 amino acids. V was pared by 1 base and J by 4 bases, with 13 bases between. Germline loops: CDR1 SGHTA, CDR2 FQGNSA. CDR3 protein: CASSLDSRGTYGYTF. The CDR3 nucleotides read TGTGCCAGCAGCTTAGACTCTCGGGGGACCTATGGCTACACCTTC.

The chain uses TRBV25-1 and TRBJ2-7; D call uncertain. Trimming left V 0 bases short and J 5 bases short, with 5 bases between. The germline V gene has CDR1 MGHDK and CDR2 SYGVNS. The CDR3 length is 12 residues. The CDR3 nucleotides are TGTGCCAGCAGTGAATACAGAAACGAGCAGTACTTC. Its protein product is CASSEYRNEQYF.

V and J are TRBV7-6 and TRBJ1-3; D not resolved. The CDR3 contains 14 residues. The V end was cut by 5 bases, the J end by 3 bases, with 11 bases between. In germline, CDR1 is SGHVS, CDR2 FNYEAQ. CDR3 DNA: TGTGCCAGCAGCCCCGGCAATGTTGGAAACACCATATATTTT. Its translation is CASSPGNVGNTIYF.

The chain employs TRBV29-1 and TRBJ2-3, with 7 nucleotides matching TRBD1. CDR1 and CDR2 (germline): SQVTM, ANQGSEA. The CDR3 extends over 15 amino acids. Unmatched junction bases numbered 14, after V lost 8 bases and J lost 3 bases. The CDR3 reads CSSPAEGRGTDTQYF. The CDR3 DNA reads TGCAGCTCCCCAGCTGAGGGCAGGGGGACAGATACGCAGTATTTT.

The gene calls are TRBV5-1 and TRBJ1-1, with D unclear. Trimming cost V 4 bases and J 1 base, with 11 bases left between them. The CDR3 consists of 14 residues. In germline, CDR1 is SGHRS, CDR2 YFSETQ. CDR3: CASSPVIPNTEAFF. Written as DNA, the CDR3 is TGCGCCAGCAGCCCTGTTATTCCGAACACTGAAGCTTTCTTT.

This clonotype was recorded a few times. This sequence joins TRBV12-3 or TRBV12-4 and TRBJ1-6, with a possible D match to TRBD1 (5 bases). The CDR3 contains 14 residues. V was shortened by 6 bases and J by 10 bases, with 16 bases between the two germline ends. Here the CDR3 DNA reads TGTGCCAGCAGCCAGGGAGTTGGAGAATCACCCCTCCACTTT. Its protein is CASSQGVGESPLHF.

The chain is built from TRBV29-1 and TRBJ1-2, with D perhaps matching TRBD1 (5 bases). Per germline, CDR1 SQVTM and CDR2 ANQGSEA. The CDR3 has 10 amino acids. This CDR3 is CRSGGFGYTF. The CDR3 nucleotides read TGCCGTAGCGGGGGGTTCGGCTACACCTTC.

This clonotype has a count of ten or more. The rearrangement joins TRBV12-3 or TRBV12-4 to TRBJ1-1; D remains ambiguous. The CDR3 sequence is 11 residues long. V was trimmed by 6 bases and J by 4 bases, leaving 6 bases between them. CDR3 DNA sequence: TGTGCCAGCAGCCCCTCCACTGAAGCTTTCTTT. It is translated as CASSPSTEAFF.

This clonotype has only a few counts. CDR3 sequence: CASSQRLTYSNTEAFF. The CDR3 DNA sequence: TGTGCCAGCAGCCAAAGACTGACATACTCGAACACTGAAGCTTTCTTT. V is TRBV12-3 or TRBV12-4 and J is TRBJ1-1; D is unresolved. The germline V and J ends were trimmed by 6 bases and 1 base, with 18 bases remaining between them. The CDR3 is made up of 16 amino acids.

This clonotype showed up many times. The chain carries TRBV28 and TRBJ1-5, with 12 bases matching TRBD1. Trimming removed 7 bases from V and 7 bases from J; junction bases left unmatched: 8. Germline V CDR1 and CDR2: MDHEN, SYDVKM. The CDR3 consists of 15 residues. DNA of the CDR3: TGTGCCAGCACCAAGGGACAGGGGGCAAGGCAGCCCCAGCATTTT. It encodes CASTKGQGARQPQHF.

Many counts were recorded for this clonotype. The gene calls are TRBV12-3 or TRBV12-4 and TRBJ2-3, with a weak D call TRBD2 (5 bases). The CDR3 length is 13 residues. Trimming took off 3 bases at V and 10 bases at J, with 14 bases between the two ends. CDR3 region: CASSLDLVNSQYF. In nucleotides, the CDR3 is TGTGCCAGCAGTTTGGACTTAGTGAATTCGCAGTATTTT.

This clonotype turned up a few times. This chain links TRBV6-6 with TRBJ1-2; D unresolved. The germline CDR1 and CDR2 sequences are MNHNY and SVGAGI (reference sequence). With 5 bases removed from V and 7 bases from J, the gap between germline ends came to 20 bases. This CDR3 has 15 amino acids. The CDR3 here is CASSPSRPYIAGYTF. CDR3 in DNA: TGTGCCAGCAGTCCCTCACGACCTTACATCGCTGGCTACACCTTC.

V usage is TRBV29-1 and J usage is TRBJ2-3; 9 bases are a match to TRBD2. The CDR3 has 15 amino acids. V lost 6 bases, J lost 5 bases, and 12 bases stayed unmatched. Germline loops: CDR1 SQVTM, CDR2 ANQGSEA. DNA for the CDR3: TGCAGCGTGGGGGCCGGTAGCGGGAGAGGAGATACGCAGTATTTT. As protein: CSVGAGSGRGDTQYF.

This clonotype showed up many times. The chain joins TRBV12-3 or TRBV12-4 to TRBJ2-7, with TRBD1 matching 9 bases. Trimming cost V 1 base and J 5 bases; bases outside gene matches: 9. The CDR3 covers 16 residues. CDR3 sequence reads: CASSLGDGTGHNEQYF. The DNA for the CDR3 is TGTGCCAGCAGTTTAGGGGACGGGACAGGGCACAACGAGCAGTACTTC.

J is TRBJ1-4 and V is TRBV7-9, with 7 bases lining up with TRBD1. CDR3 length equals 15 residues. V gave up 6 bases and J gave up 4 bases; unmatched junction bases: 8. Germline V gene data show CDR1 as SEHNR and CDR2 as FQNEAQ (reference sequence). The CDR3 here is CASSFTGTDNEKLFF. The CDR3 nucleotides are TGTGCCAGCAGTTTCACCGGGACAGATAATGAAAAACTGTTTTTT.

This clonotype was detected many times. The J gene is TRBJ2-2, the V gene TRBV11-2; perhaps TRBD2 as D (5 bases). The CDR3 loop spans 13 amino acids. Germline V gives CDR1 SGHAT, CDR2 FQNNGV. V gave up 7 bases and J gave up 8 bases, with 14 bases separating them. This CDR3 is CASTYRGIGELFF. The CDR3 bases are TGTGCCAGCACCTATCGGGGAATTGGGGAGCTGTTTTTT. Looking up the rest from reference TRBV11-2 and TRBJ2-2 gives the full variable domain: EAGVAQSPRYKIIEKRQSVAFWCNPISGHATLYWYQQILGQGPKLLIQFQNNGVVDDSQLPKDRFSAERLKGVDSTLKIQPAKLEDSAVYLCASTYRGIGELFFGEGSRLTVL.

The rearrangement links TRBV5-1 to TRBJ1-5; no definite D call. CDR3 length: 15 amino acids. Trimming took 2 bases from V and 4 from J, leaving 13 bases between them. Germline-derived CDR1 and CDR2 are SGHRS and YFSETQ. The CDR3 bases are TGCGCCAGCAGCTTTCAGGTCATGAAAAATCAGCCCCAGCATTTT. The encoded protein is CASSFQVMKNQPQHF.

Note on this clonotype: The junction shows a germline mismatch at one end, possibly a read error. This sequence joins TRBV5-3 and TRBJ1-2, with a tentative D call TRBD1 (5 bases). TRBV5-3 falls under the ORF class, with uncertain function. The CDR3 is made up of 15 amino acids. In DNA, the CDR3 is TGTGCCAGCAGCTCACAATCACGGGACCTTGATGGCTACACCTTC. As protein: CASSSQSRDLDGYTF.